The rows below give T cell receptor beta chains drawn from one sample of a study of blood T cells in healthy people across ages. One entry per CDR3 protein, called by TCRdb with MiXCR from the 5' RACE reads. Among fewer than 2,000,000 distinct CDR3 sequences listed, roughly two fifths were seen once. The sample consisted of blood. The receptors originated from a human donor in good health. Both conserved end residues are part of each CDR3. The order of the fields is J gene, D gene, CDR3 length, V gene, clone size, CDR3 DNA, CDR3 protein. The D gene is left open where the match is weak. Clone sizes are given selectively: once, few, many, or a class where the clone is expanded.

TRBJ2-1,TRBD2,14,TRBV7-2,.,TGTGCCAGCGCACGGGGGGTTACCTACAATGAGCAGTTCTTC,CASARGVTYNEQFF
TRBJ1-1,.,15,TRBV2,few,TGTGCCAGCGGAGGGTTCGGCTCTGGGGGAACTGAAGCTTTCTTT,CASGGFGSGGTEAFF
TRBJ2-7,TRBD2,12,TRBV7-2,.,TGTGCCAGCAGCCCGAGCGGGGGTAAGCAGTACTTC,CASSPSGGKQYF
TRBJ2-3,TRBD1,9,TRBV12-3/TRBV12-4,.,TGTGCCAGGGGACAGGGGGAGTATTTT,CARGQGEYF
TRBJ2-1,.,15,TRBV13,.,TGTGCCAGCAGCACAGGGGTTGGGGCGGGGGATGAGCAGTTCTTC,CASSTGVGAGDEQFF
TRBJ2-1,TRBD1,15,TRBV7-2,few,TGTGCCAGCAGCTTAACGGCAGGGGGAAGGCTCGAAGAGTTCTTC,CASSLTAGGRLEEFF
TRBJ2-5,.,17,TRBV4-1,.,TGCGCCAGCAGCCCCTTTCCGGGAGAGGGGTCGGCAAAGACCCAGTACTTC,CASSPFPGEGSAKTQYF
TRBJ2-3,.,14,TRBV29-1,.,TGCAGCGTTGCCGGGACGTGGAGCACAGATACGCAGTATTTT,CSVAGTWSTDTQYF
TRBJ2-1,.,11,TRBV2,once,TGTGCCAGCCTCAGTAACGATGAGCAGTTCTTC,CASLSNDEQFF
TRBJ1-2,.,11,TRBV20-1,few,TGCAGTGCTTTACTCGTAGATGGCTACACCTTC,CSALLVDGYTF
TRBJ1-3,.,13,TRBV20-1,.,TGCAGTGCCCTAGCCTTCTCTGGAAACACCATATATTTT,CSALAFSGNTIYF
TRBJ2-4,.,13,TRBV7-2,few,TGTGCCAGCAGCCGAAAGGGGGAGGACATTCAGTACTTC,CASSRKGEDIQYF
TRBJ2-5,TRBD1,13,TRBV29-1,.,TGCAGCGTTGCCGGGACAGAACAAGAGACCCAGTACTTC,CSVAGTEQETQYF
TRBJ2-3,.,18,TRBV4-3,few,TGCGCCAGCAGCCAAGAAAGGTCCCAGGAACTAGCTGCAGATACGCAGTATTTT,CASSQERSQELAADTQYF
TRBJ2-7,.,14,TRBV7-3,few,TGTGCCAGCAGCCCAAGCGTCAACTCCTACGAGCAGTACTTC,CASSPSVNSYEQYF
TRBJ1-4,TRBD1,16,TRBV15,.,TGTGCCACCAGCAGACAAGACAGGGAACTAAATGAAAAACTGTTTTTT,CATSRQDRELNEKLFF
TRBJ1-5,.,15,TRBV7-2,.,TGTGCCAGCAGCTTTCAGGGTACTATCGGTCAGCCCCAGCATTTT,CASSFQGTIGQPQHF
TRBJ1-2,.,13,TRBV27,many,TGTGCCAGCAGTTTTGGCAGAACCTATGGCTACACCTTC,CASSFGRTYGYTF
TRBJ2-5,.,14,TRBV4-3,few,TGCGCCAGCAGCCAAGGGTACGGCCAAGAGACCCAGTACTTC,CASSQGYGQETQYF
TRBJ1-2,.,16,TRBV7-9,few,TGTGCCAGCAGATACGACACCGAGAACTACGGCTATGGCTACACCTTC,CASRYDTENYGYGYTF
TRBJ2-6,.,19,TRBV12-3/TRBV12-4,.,TGTGCCAGCAGTTTTGAAGGAGGGGGCCGCTGGTTGGGGGCCAACGTCCTGACTTTC,CASSFEGGGRWLGANVLTF
TRBJ2-7,.,13,TRBV18,.,TGTGCCAGCTCACCCTGGGATAGGGACGAGCAGTACTTC,CASSPWDRDEQYF
TRBJ2-7,TRBD2,16,TRBV6-5,.,TGTGCCAGCAGTTACCCGGGACTAGCCGGAACTTACGAGCAGTACTTC,CASSYPGLAGTYEQYF
TRBJ1-2,TRBD1,16,TRBV2,few,TGTGCCAGCAGTCCTCAGGACAGGTTTATTAACTATGGCTACACCTTC,CASSPQDRFINYGYTF
TRBJ2-7,.,10,TRBV28,many,TGTGCCAGCAGTTCTAACGAGCAGTACTTC,CASSSNEQYF
TRBJ2-3,TRBD2,12,TRBV29-1,.,TGCAGCGTTGTCGTAGCGGGGGATATGCAGTATTTT,CSVVVAGDMQYF